The entry that follows covers one T cell receptor beta chain sequence. The TCRbeta library incorporated unique molecular identifiers. From the PCR reads, TCRdb called clonotypes with MiXCR, one entry per CDR3 protein. The sample has 190,000 or so distinct CDR3 sequences; about 6.3% are singletons. These data come from a study of T-cell reconstitution after alpha-beta-depleted transplantation in children. V shed 4 bases, J shed 4 bases, and the junction held 12 bases outside the gene matches. Germline V gene data show CDR1 as SGHRS and CDR2 as YFSETQ. The CDR3 is made up of 16 amino acids. The receptor was derived from a human donor who donated a stem cell graft to a child with Wiskott-Aldrich syndrome. Sequenced material: PBMCs from the stem cell graft donor, taken from the stem cell graft. The chain joins TRBV5-1 to TRBJ2-5; 8 nucleotides align to TRBD2. The CDR3, as DNA: TGCGCCAGCAGCCCCCTGGGACTAGGAAGAGGAGAGACCCAGTACTTC. Its translation: CASSPLGLGRGETQYF.